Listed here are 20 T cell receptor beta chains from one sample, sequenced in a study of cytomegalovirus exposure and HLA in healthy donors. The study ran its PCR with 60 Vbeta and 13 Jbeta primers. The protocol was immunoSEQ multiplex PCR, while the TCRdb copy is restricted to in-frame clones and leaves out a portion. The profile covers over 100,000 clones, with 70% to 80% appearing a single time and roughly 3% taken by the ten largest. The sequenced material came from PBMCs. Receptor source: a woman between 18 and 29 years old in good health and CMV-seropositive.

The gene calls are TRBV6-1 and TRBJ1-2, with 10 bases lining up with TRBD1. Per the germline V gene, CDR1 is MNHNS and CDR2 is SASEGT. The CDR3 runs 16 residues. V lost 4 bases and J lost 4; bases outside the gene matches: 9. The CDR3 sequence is CASSGTPTGGGYGYTF. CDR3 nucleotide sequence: TGTGCCAGCAGTGGGACCCCGACAGGGGGCGGCTATGGCTACACCTTC.

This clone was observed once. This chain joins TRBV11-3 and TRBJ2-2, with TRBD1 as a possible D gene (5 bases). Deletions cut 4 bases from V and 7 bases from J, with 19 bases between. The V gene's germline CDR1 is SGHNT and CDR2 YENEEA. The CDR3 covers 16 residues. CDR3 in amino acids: CASSSVMQGGNGELFF. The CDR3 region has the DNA TGTGCCAGCAGCTCCGTTATGCAGGGTGGGAACGGGGAGCTGTTTTTT.

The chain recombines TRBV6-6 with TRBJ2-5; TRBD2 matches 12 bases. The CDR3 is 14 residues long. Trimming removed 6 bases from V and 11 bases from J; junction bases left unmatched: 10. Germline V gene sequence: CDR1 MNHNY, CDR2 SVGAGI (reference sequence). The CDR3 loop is CASSTGLAGREQYF. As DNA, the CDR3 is TGTGCCAGCAGCACCGGACTAGCGGGACGGGAGCAGTACTTC.

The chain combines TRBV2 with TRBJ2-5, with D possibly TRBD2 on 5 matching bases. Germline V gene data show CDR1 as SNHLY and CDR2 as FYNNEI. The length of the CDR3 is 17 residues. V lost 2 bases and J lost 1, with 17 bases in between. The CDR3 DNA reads TGTGCCAGCAGTGAATATGCTAGCCAAGTCGTCCAAGAGACCCAGTACTTC. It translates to CASSEYASQVVQETQYF.

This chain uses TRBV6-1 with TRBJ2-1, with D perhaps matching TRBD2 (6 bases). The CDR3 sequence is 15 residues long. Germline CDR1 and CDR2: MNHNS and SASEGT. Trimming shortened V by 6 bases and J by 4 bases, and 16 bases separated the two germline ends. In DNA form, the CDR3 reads TGTGCCAGCAGGCGCCCCGGGAGAACGTACAATGAGCAGTTCTTC. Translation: CASRRPGRTYNEQFF.

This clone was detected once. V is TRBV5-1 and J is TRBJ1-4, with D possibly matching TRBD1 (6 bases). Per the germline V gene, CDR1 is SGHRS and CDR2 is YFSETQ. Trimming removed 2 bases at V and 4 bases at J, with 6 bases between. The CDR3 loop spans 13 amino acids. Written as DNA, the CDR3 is TGCGCCAGCAGCTTCAGGGGTAATGAAAAACTGTTTTTT. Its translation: CASSFRGNEKLFF. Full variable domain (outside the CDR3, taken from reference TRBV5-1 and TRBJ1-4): KAGVTQTPRYLIKTRGQQVTLSCSPISGHRSVSWYQQTPGQGLQFLFEYFSETQRNKGNFPGRFSGRQFSNSRSEMNVSTLELGDSALYLCASSFRGNEKLFFGSGTQLSVL.

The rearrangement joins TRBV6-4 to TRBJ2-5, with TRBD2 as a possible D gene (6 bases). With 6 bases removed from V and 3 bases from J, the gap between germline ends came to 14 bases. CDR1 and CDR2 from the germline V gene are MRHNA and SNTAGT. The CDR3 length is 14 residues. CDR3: CASSPSGGKETQYF. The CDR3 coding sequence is TGTGCCAGCAGCCCCTCCGGGGGAAAAGAGACCCAGTACTTC.

CDR3 nucleotide sequence: TGTGCCAGTAGGCTAGCGGCTTACAATGAGCAGTTCTTC. Its translation: CASRLAAYNEQFF. The chain joins TRBV19 to TRBJ2-1; the match to TRBD2 covers 7 bases. The CDR3 contains 13 residues. The J segment lost 4 bases and the V segment lost 6 bases, leaving 3 bases of the junction unmatched. The V gene's germline CDR1 is LNHDA and CDR2 SQIVND (reference sequence).

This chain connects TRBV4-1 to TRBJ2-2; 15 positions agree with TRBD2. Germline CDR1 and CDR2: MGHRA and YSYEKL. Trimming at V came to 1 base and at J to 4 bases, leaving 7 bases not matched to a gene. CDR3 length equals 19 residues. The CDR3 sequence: CASSQVPGLAGGFTGELFF. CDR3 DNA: TGCGCCAGCAGCCAAGTTCCGGGACTAGCGGGAGGTTTCACCGGGGAGCTGTTTTTT.

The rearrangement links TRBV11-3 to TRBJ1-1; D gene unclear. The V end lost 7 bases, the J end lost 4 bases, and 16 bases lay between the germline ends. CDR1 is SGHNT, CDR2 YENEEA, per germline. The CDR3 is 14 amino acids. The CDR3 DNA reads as TGTGCCAGCACTCCCAACGCCGAGGGCACTGAAGCTTTCTTT. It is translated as CASTPNAEGTEAFF.

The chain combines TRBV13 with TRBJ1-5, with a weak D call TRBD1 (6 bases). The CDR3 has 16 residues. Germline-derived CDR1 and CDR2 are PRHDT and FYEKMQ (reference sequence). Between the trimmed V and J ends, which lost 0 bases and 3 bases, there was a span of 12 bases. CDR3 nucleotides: TGTGCCAGCAGCTTAGGGGGGCAGGGGCACAATCAGCCCCAGCATTTT. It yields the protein CASSLGGQGHNQPQHF.

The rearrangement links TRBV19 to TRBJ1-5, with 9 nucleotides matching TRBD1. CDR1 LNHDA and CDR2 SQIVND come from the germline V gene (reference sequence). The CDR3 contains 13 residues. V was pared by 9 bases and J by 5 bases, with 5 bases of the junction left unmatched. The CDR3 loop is CASSTGGYQPQHF. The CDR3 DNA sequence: TGTGCCAGCTCGACAGGGGGATATCAGCCCCAGCATTTT.

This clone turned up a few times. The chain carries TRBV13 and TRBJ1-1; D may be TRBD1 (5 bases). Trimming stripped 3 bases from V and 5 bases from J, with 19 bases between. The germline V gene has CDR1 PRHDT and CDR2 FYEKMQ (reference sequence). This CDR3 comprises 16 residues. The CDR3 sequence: CASSFKGRAGKTEAFF. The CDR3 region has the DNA TGTGCCAGCAGCTTCAAGGGGCGTGCAGGGAAGACTGAAGCTTTCTTT.

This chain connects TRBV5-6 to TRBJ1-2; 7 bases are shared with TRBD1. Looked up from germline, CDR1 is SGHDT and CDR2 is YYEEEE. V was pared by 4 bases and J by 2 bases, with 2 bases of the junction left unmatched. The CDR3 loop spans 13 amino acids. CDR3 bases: TGTGCCAGCAGCCGGGACAGCAACTATGGCTACACCTTC. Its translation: CASSRDSNYGYTF.

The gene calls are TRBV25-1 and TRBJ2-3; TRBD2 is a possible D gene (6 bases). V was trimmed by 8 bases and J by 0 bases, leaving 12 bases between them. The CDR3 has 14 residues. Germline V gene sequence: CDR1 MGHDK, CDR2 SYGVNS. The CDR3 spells CASGGKTSTDTQYF. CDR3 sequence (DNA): TGTGCCAGCGGGGGGAAGACTAGCACAGATACGCAGTATTTT.

CDR3 nucleotide sequence: TGTGCCATCAGATCGGGACTAGCGGAAGACACAGATACGCAGTATTTT. This gives the protein CAIRSGLAEDTDTQYF. The chain uses TRBV10-3 and TRBJ2-3, with 11 bases that match TRBD2. There are 16 residues in the CDR3. V lost 6 bases, J lost 2 bases, and 7 bases stayed unmatched. Germline V gene data show CDR1 as ENHRY and CDR2 as SYGVKD.

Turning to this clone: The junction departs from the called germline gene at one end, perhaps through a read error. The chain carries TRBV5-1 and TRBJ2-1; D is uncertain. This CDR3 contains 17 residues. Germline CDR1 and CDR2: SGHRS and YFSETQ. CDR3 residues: CVSSLEFDISQRGEQFF. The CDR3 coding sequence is TGCGTCAGCAGCTTGGAGTTCGATATATCCCAGAGAGGTGAGCAGTTCTTC.

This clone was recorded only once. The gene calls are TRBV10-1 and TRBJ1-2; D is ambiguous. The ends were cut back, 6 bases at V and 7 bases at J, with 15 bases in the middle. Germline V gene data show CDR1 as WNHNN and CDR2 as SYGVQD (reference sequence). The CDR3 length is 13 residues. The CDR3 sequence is CASSPSQATGYTF. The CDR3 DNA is TGCGCCAGCAGCCCCAGCCAGGCGACTGGCTACACCTTC.

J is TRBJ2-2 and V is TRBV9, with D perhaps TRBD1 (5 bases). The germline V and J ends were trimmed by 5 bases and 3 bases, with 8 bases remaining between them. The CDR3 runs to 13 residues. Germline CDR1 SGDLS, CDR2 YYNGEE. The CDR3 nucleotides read TGTGCCAGCAGAGGGGTCCACACCGGGGAGCTGTTTTTT. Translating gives CASRGVHTGELFF.

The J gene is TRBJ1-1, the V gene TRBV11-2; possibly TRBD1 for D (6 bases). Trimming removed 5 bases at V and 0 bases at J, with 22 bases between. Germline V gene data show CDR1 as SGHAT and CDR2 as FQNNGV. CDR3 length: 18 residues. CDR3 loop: CASSNRPGQGRMNTEAFF. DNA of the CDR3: TGTGCCAGCAGCAACCGCCCGGGACAAGGCCGGATGAACACTGAAGCTTTCTTT.